What follows are 14 T cell receptor beta chains derived from one specimen sequenced in a study of blood T cell repertoires in COVID-19. TCRdb's table, derived via immunoSEQ multiplex PCR, lists solely in-frame clones and lacks some. The table shows under 130,000 clones, with roughly 87% occurring only once. Material for sequencing was peripheral blood. The receptors derive from a human donor in a cohort sampled during active COVID-19.

The gene calls are TRBV15 and TRBJ2-1; D gene unclear. V was pared by 1 base and J by 6 bases, with 25 bases between. Per the germline V gene, CDR1 is LNHNV and CDR2 is YYDKDF (reference sequence). The CDR3 has 19 residues. Here the CDR3 DNA reads TGTGCCACCAGCAGAGCCGCGACCCTGACTTCATCAAAAGGCAATGAGCAGTTCTTC. Amino acid sequence: CATSRAATLTSSKGNEQFF.

This chain connects TRBV27 to TRBJ2-7; 7 bases map to TRBD2. The CDR3 runs to 13 residues. Per germline, CDR1 MNHEY and CDR2 SMNVEV (reference sequence). The V gene end was trimmed by 3 bases and the J gene end by 3 bases; junction bases not matched to a gene: 2. The CDR3 loop reads CASSFGGGYEQYF. The CDR3 DNA is TGTGCCAGCAGTTTTGGGGGGGGCTACGAGCAGTACTTC.

This clone was counted only a few times. The V gene is TRBV4-2, the J gene TRBJ2-7, with 9 bases that match TRBD1. Germline V gene sequence: CDR1 LGHNA, CDR2 YNFKEQ. The CDR3 totals 15 residues. V lost 3 bases, J lost 5 bases, and 8 bases stayed unmatched. CDR3 sequence (DNA): TGTGCCAGCAGCCAGGGACAGGGATGGTCCAACGAGCAGTACTTC. Its protein is CASSQGQGWSNEQYF.

The chain links TRBV2 to TRBJ2-3, with 11 nucleotides matching TRBD2. The CDR3 sequence is 15 residues long. After removal of 7 bases from V and 3 bases from J, the junction contained 6 bases not matched to a gene. Per germline, CDR1 SNHLY and CDR2 FYNNEI. CDR3 loop: CASTPTSGTTDTQYF. In DNA form, the CDR3 reads TGTGCCAGCACTCCGACTAGCGGGACAACAGATACGCAGTATTTT. The full variable domain, rest sourced from reference TRBV2 and TRBJ2-3, is EPEVTQTPSHQVTQMGQEVILRCVPISNHLYFYWYRQILGQKVEFLVSFYNNEISEKSEIFDDQFSVERPDGSNFTLKIRSTKLEDSAMYFCASTPTSGTTDTQYFGPGTRLTVL.

The chain employs TRBV19 and TRBJ2-7, with D perhaps matching TRBD2 (5 bases). V shed 7 bases and J shed 0 bases, with 10 bases lying between them. Germline V gene data show CDR1 as LNHDA and CDR2 as SQIVND (reference sequence). The length of the CDR3 is 13 residues. CDR3 nucleotides: TGTGCCAGTACGGGGTCCGGCTCCTACGAGCAGTACTTC. The encoded protein is CASTGSGSYEQYF. The full variable domain, its missing parts supplied by reference TRBV19 and TRBJ2-7, is DGGITQSPKYLFRKEGQNVTLSCEQNLNHDAMYWYRQDPGQGLRLIYYSQIVNDFQKGDIAEGYSVSREKKESFPLTVTSAQKNPTAFYLCASTGSGSYEQYFGPGTRLTVT.

This chain uses TRBV9 with TRBJ2-5; TRBD1 agrees at 7 bases. Germline loops: CDR1 SGDLS, CDR2 YYNGEE. The CDR3 totals 16 residues. The ends lost 0 bases at V and 2 bases at J; junction bases unmatched: 7. DNA of the CDR3: TGTGCCAGCAGCGTAGGAGGGACAGTATTTCAAGAGACCCAGTACTTC. Encoded protein: CASSVGGTVFQETQYF.

This clone has only a few counts. The J gene is TRBJ2-3, the V gene TRBV7-9, with 12 bases identical to TRBD1. The V segment lost 5 bases and the J segment 5 bases; nucleotides outside the gene matches: 8. Looked up from germline, CDR1 is SEHNR and CDR2 is FQNEAQ (reference sequence). This CDR3 has 16 amino acids. The CDR3: CASSRTGTGGKDTQYF. CDR3 coding DNA: TGTGCCAGCAGCAGAACCGGGACAGGGGGCAAAGATACGCAGTATTTT.

J is TRBJ2-2 and V is TRBV5-1, with D maybe TRBD1 (6 bases). Between the trimmed V and J ends, which lost 2 bases and 6 bases, there was a span of 14 bases. CDR3 length: 15 amino acids. Germline CDR1 reads SGHRS; CDR2 reads YFSETQ. As DNA, the CDR3 is TGCGCCAGCAGCTTTCAACAGGGTAGCGCCGGGGAGCTGTTTTTT. Its translation: CASSFQQGSAGELFF.

J is TRBJ2-5 and V is TRBV7-9; TRBD2 agrees at 9 bases. This CDR3 is built from 15 residues. The trim removed 4 bases at V and 5 bases at J, leaving 8 bases unmatched. Germline CDR1 reads SEHNR; CDR2 reads FQNEAQ (reference sequence). The CDR3 protein is CASSSGTSTWETQYF. The CDR3 nucleotides read TGTGCCAGCAGCTCCGGGACTAGCACGTGGGAGACCCAGTACTTC.

The chain recombines TRBV9 with TRBJ2-2; possible D gene TRBD1, 5 bases. Trimming pared 3 bases from V and 4 bases from J, leaving 22 bases between. CDR1 and CDR2 from the germline V gene are SGDLS and YYNGEE. This CDR3 has 18 residues. The CDR3 DNA is TGTGCCAGCAGCGCCTGGACAAGGGCTGATGTAGTCACCGGGGAGCTGTTTTTT. Encoded protein: CASSAWTRADVVTGELFF. The whole variable domain, remainder taken from reference TRBV9 and TRBJ2-2, is DSGVTQTPKHLITATGQRVTLRCSPRSGDLSVYWYQQSLDQGLQFLIQYYNGEERAKGNILERFSAQQFPDLHSELNLSSLELGDSALYFCASSAWTRADVVTGELFFGEGSRLTVL.

This chain connects TRBV7-3 to TRBJ2-5, with D perhaps matching TRBD1 (5 bases). Trimming removed 5 bases from V and 5 bases from J, with 18 bases in between. The CDR3 is 15 residues long. CDR1 is SGHTA and CDR2 is FQGTGA in the germline V gene. This CDR3 reads CASSPSVGAGETQYF. The CDR3 DNA sequence: TGTGCCAGCAGCCCTTCCGTAGGGGCAGGGGAGACCCAGTACTTC.

This chain links TRBV30 with TRBJ1-5; no clear D. Between the trimmed V and J ends, which lost 2 bases and 0 bases, there was a span of 11 bases. The V gene's germline CDR1 is GTSNPN and CDR2 SVGIG (reference sequence). This CDR3 is 15 amino acids long. CDR3 in amino acids: CAWSKRLPSNQPQHF. CDR3 nucleotides: TGTGCCTGGAGTAAGAGACTACCTAGCAATCAGCCCCAGCATTTT.

This clone ranks as medium-sized. J is TRBJ2-2 and V is TRBV2, with 10 nucleotides matching TRBD2. The germline CDR1 and CDR2 sequences are SNHLY and FYNNEI. CDR3 size: 15 residues. Trimming at V came to 8 bases and at J to 6 bases, leaving 9 bases not matched to a gene. The CDR3 sequence: CASEGQREGPGELFF. CDR3 DNA sequence: TGTGCCAGCGAGGGGCAGCGGGAGGGCCCCGGGGAGCTGTTTTTT.

This clone was seen just once. The chain joins TRBV5-5 to TRBJ2-4, with D possibly TRBD1 on 5 matching bases. Germline V gene lookup returns CDR1 SGHKS and CDR2 YYEKEE (reference sequence). The CDR3 has 15 residues. The V and J ends lost 0 bases and 0 bases respectively, with 7 bases between them. This chain's CDR3 is CASSLGQLAKNIQYF. CDR3 bases: TGTGCCAGCAGCTTGGGACAGCTAGCCAAAAACATTCAGTACTTC.